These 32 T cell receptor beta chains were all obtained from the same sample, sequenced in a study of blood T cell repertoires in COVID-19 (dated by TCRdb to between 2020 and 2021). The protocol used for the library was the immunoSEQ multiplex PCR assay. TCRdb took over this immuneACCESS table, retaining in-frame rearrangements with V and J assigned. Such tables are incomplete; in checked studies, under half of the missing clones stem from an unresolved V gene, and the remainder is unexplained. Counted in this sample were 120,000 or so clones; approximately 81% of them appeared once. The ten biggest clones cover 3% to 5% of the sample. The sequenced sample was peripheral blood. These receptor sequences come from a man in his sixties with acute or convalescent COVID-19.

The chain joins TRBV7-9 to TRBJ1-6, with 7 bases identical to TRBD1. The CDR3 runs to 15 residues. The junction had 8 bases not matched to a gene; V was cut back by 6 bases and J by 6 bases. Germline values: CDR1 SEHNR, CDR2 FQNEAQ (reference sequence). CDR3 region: CASRTEQGLNSPLHF. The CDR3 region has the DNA TGTGCCAGCAGAACGGAACAGGGGCTTAATTCACCCCTCCACTTT. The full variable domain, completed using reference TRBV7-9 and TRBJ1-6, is DTGVSQNPRHKITKRGQNVTFRCDPISEHNRLYWYRQTLGQGPEFLTYFQNEAQLEKSRLLSDRFSAERPKGSFSTLEIQRTEQGDSAMYLCASRTEQGLNSPLHFGNGTRLTVT.

The CDR3 loop reads CASSTDAREQYF. Written as DNA, the CDR3 is TGTGCCAGCAGCACCGATGCCCGGGAGCAGTACTTC. The V and J genes are TRBV7-9 and TRBJ2-7; D remains unclear. V dropped 5 bases and J dropped 7 bases, with 12 bases sitting between them. The CDR3 has 12 residues. Looked up from germline, CDR1 is SEHNR and CDR2 is FQNEAQ (reference sequence).

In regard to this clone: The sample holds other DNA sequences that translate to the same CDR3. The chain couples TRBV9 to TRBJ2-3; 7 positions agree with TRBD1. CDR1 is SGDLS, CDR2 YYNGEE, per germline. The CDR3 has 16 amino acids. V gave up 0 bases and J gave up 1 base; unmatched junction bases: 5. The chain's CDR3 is CASSVGGGPGTDTQYF. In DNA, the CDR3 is TGTGCCAGCAGCGTAGGAGGGGGCCCCGGCACAGATACGCAGTATTTT.

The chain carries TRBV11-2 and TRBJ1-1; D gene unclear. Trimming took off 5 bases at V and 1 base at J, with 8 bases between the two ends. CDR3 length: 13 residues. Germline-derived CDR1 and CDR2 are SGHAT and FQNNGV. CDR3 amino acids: CASSVRGNTEAFF. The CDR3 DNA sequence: TGTGCCAGCAGCGTCAGAGGGAACACTGAAGCTTTCTTT. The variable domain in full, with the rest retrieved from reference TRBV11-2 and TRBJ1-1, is EAGVAQSPRYKIIEKRQSVAFWCNPISGHATLYWYQQILGQGPKLLIQFQNNGVVDDSQLPKDRFSAERLKGVDSTLKIQPAKLEDSAVYLCASSVRGNTEAFFGQGTRLTVV.

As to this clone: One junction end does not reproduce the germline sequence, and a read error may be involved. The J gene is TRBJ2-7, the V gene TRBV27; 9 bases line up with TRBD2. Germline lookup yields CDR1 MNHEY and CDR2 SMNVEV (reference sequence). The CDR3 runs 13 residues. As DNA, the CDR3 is TGTGCCAGCAGTCCGGGGGCTAGCGGGATTTTGTGGTTC. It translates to CASSPGASGILWF.

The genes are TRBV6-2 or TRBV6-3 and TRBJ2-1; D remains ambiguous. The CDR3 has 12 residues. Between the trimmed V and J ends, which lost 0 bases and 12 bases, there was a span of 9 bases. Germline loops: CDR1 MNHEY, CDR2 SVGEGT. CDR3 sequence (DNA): TGTGCCAGCAGTTACTCTCCCAGGCCGCAGTTCTTC. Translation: CASSYSPRPQFF.

Here the CDR3 DNA reads TGTGCCAGCAGCCCCCGGACAGGGAGCTCCTACGAGCAGTACTTC. Its protein is CASSPRTGSSYEQYF. This chain connects TRBV9 to TRBJ2-7; 8 positions agree with TRBD1. The CDR3 is 15 amino acids. In germline, CDR1 is SGDLS, CDR2 YYNGEE. Trimming took 4 bases from V and 0 from J; bases not matched to a gene: 6.

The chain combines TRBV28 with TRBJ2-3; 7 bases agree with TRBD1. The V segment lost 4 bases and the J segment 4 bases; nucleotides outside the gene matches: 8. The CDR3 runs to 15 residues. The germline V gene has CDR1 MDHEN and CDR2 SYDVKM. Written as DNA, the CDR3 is TGTGCCAGCAGTTCACCCGGACAGGAGTCAGATACGCAGTATTTT. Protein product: CASSSPGQESDTQYF.

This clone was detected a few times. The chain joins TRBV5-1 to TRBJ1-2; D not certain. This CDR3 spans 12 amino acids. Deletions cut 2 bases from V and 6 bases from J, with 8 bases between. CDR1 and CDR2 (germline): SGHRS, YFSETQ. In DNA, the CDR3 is TGCGCCAGCAGCTTCAAAGGAGATGGCTACACCTTC. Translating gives CASSFKGDGYTF.

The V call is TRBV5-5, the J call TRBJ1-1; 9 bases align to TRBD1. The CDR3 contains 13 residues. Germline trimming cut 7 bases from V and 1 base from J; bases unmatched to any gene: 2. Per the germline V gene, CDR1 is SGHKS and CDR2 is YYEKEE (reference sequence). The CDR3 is CASWGQGNTEAFF. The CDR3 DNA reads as TGTGCCAGCTGGGGACAGGGGAACACTGAAGCTTTCTTT. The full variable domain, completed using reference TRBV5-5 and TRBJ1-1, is DAGVTQSPTHLIKTRGQQVTLRCSPISGHKSVSWYQQVLGQGPQFIFQYYEKEERGRGNFPDRFSARQFPNYSSELNVNALLLGDSALYLCASWGQGNTEAFFGQGTRLTVV.

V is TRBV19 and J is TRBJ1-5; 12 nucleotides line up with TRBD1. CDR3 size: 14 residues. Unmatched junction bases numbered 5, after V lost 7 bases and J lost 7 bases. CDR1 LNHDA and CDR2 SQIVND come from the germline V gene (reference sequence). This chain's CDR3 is CASTGTGGGQPQHF. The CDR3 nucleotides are TGTGCCAGTACCGGGACAGGGGGCGGACAGCCCCAGCATTTT.

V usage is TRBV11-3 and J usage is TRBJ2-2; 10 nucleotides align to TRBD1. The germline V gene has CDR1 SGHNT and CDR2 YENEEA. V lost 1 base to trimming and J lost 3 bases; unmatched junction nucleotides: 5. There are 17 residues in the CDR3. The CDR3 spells CASSLGLGQGYTGELFF. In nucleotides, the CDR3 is TGTGCCAGCAGCTTAGGGCTGGGACAGGGGTACACCGGGGAGCTGTTTTTT.

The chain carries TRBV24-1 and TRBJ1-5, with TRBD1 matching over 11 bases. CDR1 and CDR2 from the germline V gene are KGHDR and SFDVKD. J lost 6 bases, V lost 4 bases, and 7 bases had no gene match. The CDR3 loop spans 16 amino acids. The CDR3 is CATSESGTGGGQPQHF. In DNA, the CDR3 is TGTGCCACCAGTGAATCCGGGACAGGGGGGGGTCAGCCCCAGCATTTT.

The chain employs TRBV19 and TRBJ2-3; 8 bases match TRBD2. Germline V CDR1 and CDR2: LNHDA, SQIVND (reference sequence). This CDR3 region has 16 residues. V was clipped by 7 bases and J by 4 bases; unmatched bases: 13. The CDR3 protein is CASKGGSGIGADTQYF. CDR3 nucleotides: TGTGCCAGTAAAGGAGGTAGCGGGATAGGAGCAGATACGCAGTATTTT.

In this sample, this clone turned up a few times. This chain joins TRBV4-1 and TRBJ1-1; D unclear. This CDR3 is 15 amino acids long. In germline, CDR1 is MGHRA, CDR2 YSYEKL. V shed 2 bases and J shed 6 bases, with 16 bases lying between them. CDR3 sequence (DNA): TGCGCCAGCAGCCAACACCAGGAGGTAAGGGCTGAAGCTTTCTTT. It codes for CASSQHQEVRAEAFF.

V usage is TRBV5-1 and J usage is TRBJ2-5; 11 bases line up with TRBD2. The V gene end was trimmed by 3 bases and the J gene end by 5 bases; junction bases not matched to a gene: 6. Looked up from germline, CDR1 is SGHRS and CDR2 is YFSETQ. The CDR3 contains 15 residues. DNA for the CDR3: TGCGCCAGCAGCTGGAGGGCTAGCGGGAGGGAGACCCAGTACTTC. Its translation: CASSWRASGRETQYF.

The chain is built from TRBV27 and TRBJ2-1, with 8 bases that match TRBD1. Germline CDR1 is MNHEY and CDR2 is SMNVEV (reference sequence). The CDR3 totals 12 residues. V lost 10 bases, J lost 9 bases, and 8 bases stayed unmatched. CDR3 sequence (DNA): TGTGCCACCGTCCAGGGGGCAGGTGAGCAGTTCTTC. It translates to CATVQGAGEQFF.

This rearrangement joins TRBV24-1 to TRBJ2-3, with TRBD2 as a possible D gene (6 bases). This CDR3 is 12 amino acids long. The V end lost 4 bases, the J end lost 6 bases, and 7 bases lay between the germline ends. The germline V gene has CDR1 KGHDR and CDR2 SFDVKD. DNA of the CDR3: TGTGCCACCAGTGACGGAGGGGATACGCAGTATTTT. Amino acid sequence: CATSDGGDTQYF.

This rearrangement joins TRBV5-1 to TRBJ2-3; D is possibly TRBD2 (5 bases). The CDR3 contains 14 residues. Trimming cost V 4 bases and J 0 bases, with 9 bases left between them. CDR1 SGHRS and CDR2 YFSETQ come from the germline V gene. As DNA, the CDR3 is TGCGCCAGCAGCGAGGGTTCTAGCACAGATACGCAGTATTTT. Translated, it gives CASSEGSSTDTQYF.

The CDR3 DNA follows: TGTGCCAGCAGGGACAGGGTAAAACTGTTTTTT. As protein: CASRDRVKLFF. The chain joins TRBV28 to TRBJ1-4; TRBD1 agrees at 8 bases. CDR3 length equals 11 residues. The ends lost 6 bases at V and 10 bases at J; junction bases unmatched: 1. Germline V gives CDR1 MDHEN, CDR2 SYDVKM.

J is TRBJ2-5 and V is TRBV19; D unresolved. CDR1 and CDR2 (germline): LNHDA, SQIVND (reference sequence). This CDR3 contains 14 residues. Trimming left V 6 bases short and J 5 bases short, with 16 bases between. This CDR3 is CASSPAQLWETQYF. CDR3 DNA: TGTGCCAGTAGCCCCGCCCAGTTGTGGGAGACCCAGTACTTC. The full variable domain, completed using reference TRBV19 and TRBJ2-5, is DGGITQSPKYLFRKEGQNVTLSCEQNLNHDAMYWYRQDPGQGLRLIYYSQIVNDFQKGDIAEGYSVSREKKESFPLTVTSAQKNPTAFYLCASSPAQLWETQYFGPGTRLLVL.

Written as DNA, the CDR3 is TGTGCCAGCAGCCAAGAAGGGCTAGCGGGCAAAGGGGAGACCCAGTACTTC. It yields the protein CASSQEGLAGKGETQYF. The chain uses TRBV3-1 (or the pseudogene TRBV3-2) and TRBJ2-5; 8 bases fit TRBD2. Germline V lookup: CDR1 LGHDT, CDR2 YNNKEL (reference sequence). Trimming cost V 0 bases and J 5 bases; bases outside gene matches: 11. This CDR3 has 17 residues.

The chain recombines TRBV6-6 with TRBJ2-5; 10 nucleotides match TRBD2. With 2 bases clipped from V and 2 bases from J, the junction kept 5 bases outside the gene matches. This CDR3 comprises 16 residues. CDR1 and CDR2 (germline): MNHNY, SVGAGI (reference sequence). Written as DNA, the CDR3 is TGTGCCAGCAGTTACCCTAGCGGGAGACCTCAAGAGACCCAGTACTTC. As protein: CASSYPSGRPQETQYF.

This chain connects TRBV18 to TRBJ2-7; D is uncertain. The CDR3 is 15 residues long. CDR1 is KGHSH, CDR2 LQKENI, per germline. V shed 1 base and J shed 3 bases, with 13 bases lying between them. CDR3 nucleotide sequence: TGTGCCAGCTCACCACGGGCACCCGGCAACTACGAGCAGTACTTC. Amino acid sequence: CASSPRAPGNYEQYF.

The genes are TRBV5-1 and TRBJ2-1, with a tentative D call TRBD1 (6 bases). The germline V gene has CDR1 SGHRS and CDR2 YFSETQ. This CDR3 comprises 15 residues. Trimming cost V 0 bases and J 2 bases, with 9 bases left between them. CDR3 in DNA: TGCGCCAGCAGCTTGGATGGGGGCCCCTACAATGAGCAGTTCTTC. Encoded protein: CASSLDGGPYNEQFF. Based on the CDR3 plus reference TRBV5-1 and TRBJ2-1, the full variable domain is KAGVTQTPRYLIKTRGQQVTLSCSPISGHRSVSWYQQTPGQGLQFLFEYFSETQRNKGNFPGRFSGRQFSNSRSEMNVSTLELGDSALYLCASSLDGGPYNEQFFGPGTRLTVL.

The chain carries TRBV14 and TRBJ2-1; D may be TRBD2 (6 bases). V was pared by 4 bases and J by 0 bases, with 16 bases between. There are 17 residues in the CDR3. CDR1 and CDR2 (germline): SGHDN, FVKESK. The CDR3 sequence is CASSLNEAGSSYNEQFF. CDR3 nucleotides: TGTGCCAGCAGCCTAAATGAGGCGGGAAGCTCCTACAATGAGCAGTTCTTC. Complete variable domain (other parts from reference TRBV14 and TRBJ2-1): EAGVTQFPSHSVIEKGQTVTLRCDPISGHDNLYWYRRVMGKEIKFLLHFVKESKQDESGMPNNRFLAERTGGTYSTLKVQPAELEDSGVYFCASSLNEAGSSYNEQFFGPGTRLTVL.

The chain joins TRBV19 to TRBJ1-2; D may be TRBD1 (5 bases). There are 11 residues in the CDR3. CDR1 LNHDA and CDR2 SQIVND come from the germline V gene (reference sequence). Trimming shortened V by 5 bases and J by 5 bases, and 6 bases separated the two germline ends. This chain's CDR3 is CASSQGYGYTF. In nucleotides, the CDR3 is TGTGCCAGTAGTCAGGGATATGGCTACACCTTC.

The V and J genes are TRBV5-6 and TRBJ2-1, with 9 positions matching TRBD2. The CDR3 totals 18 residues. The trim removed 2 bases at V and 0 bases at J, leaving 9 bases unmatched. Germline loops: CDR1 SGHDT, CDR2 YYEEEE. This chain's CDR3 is CASSLGLGGRGSYNEQFF. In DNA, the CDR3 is TGTGCCAGCAGCTTAGGCCTCGGCGGGAGGGGCTCCTACAATGAGCAGTTCTTC.

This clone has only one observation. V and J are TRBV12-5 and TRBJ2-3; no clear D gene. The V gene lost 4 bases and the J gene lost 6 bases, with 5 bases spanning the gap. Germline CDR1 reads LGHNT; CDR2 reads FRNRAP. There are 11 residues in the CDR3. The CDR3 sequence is CASGWADTQYF. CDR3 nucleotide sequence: TGTGCTAGTGGTTGGGCGGATACGCAGTATTTT.

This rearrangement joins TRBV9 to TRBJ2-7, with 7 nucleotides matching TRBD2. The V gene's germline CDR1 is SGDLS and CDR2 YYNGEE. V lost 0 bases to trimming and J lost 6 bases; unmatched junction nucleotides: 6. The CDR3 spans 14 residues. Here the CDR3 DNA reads TGTGCCAGCAGCGTAGGGCGGGAGTGGTTCGAGCAGTACTTC. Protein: CASSVGREWFEQYF.

The CDR3 DNA reads TGTGCCAGCAGCTTTGCCCCGCGGGGGGCCGGGGAGCTGTTTTTT. The encoded protein is CASSFAPRGAGELFF. V and J are TRBV7-6 and TRBJ2-2; 8 bases fit TRBD2. J gave up 6 bases and V 3 bases, and 6 bases lay outside the gene matches. This CDR3 region has 15 residues. Germline loops: CDR1 SGHVS, CDR2 FNYEAQ.

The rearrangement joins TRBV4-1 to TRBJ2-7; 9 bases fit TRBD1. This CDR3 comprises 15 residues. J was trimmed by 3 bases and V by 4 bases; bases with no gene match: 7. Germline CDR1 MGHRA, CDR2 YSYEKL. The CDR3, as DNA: TGCGCCAGCAGCCCCCAAGAGACAGGGGGCTACGAGCAGTACTTC. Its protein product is CASSPQETGGYEQYF.